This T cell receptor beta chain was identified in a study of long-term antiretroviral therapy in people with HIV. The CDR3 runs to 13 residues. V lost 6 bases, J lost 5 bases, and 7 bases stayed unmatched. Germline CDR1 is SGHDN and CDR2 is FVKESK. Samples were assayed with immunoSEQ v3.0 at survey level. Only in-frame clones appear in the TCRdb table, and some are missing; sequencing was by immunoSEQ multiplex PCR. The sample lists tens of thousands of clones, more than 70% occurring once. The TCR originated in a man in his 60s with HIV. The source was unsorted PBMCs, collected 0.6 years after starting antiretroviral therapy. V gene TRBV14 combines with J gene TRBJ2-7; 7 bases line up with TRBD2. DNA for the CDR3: TGTGCCAGCAGTTCCGGACTAGATCACGAGCAGTACTTC. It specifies CASSSGLDHEQYF. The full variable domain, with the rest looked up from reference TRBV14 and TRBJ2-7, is EAGVTQFPSHSVIEKGQTVTLRCDPISGHDNLYWYRRVMGKEIKFLLHFVKESKQDESGMPNNRFLAERTGGTYSTLKVQPAELEDSGVYFCASSSGLDHEQYFGPGTRLTVT.